This T cell receptor beta chain was sequenced during a study of PD-1 blockade in classical Hodgkin lymphoma. Study as a whole: Nivolumab was given intravenously to patients at 3 mg/kg every 2 weeks.

Relapse after autologous stem cell transplantation occurred in every patient, and brentuximab vedotin exposure varied. Study-wide findings and caveats: TCR diversity rose significantly by C4D1 in CD4+ but not CD8+ cells. According to reports, newly diagnosed patients had lower baseline TCR diversity than healthy donors, and relapsed/refractory patients had lower baseline TCR diversity still.

This table comes from immunoSEQ multiplex PCR, and its TCRdb copy is limited to in-frame clones, with some not included. Altogether approximately 100,000 clones are present, 80% to 90% being singletons, with the ten largest covering 6.6%. Germline CDR1 is MDHEN and CDR2 is SYDVKM. After removal of 3 bases from V and 1 base from J, the junction contained 2 bases not matched to a gene. The CDR3 length is 14 residues. On this clone itself: Its cognate antigen is unknown.

The source of this sequence is a human donor with classical Hodgkin lymphoma. This chain joins TRBV28 and TRBJ2-7; TRBD1 matches 8 bases. Source: peripheral blood mononuclear cells (PBMCs), taken before the second cycle of nivolumab. CDR3 loop: CASSFRQGSYEQYF. CDR3 bases: TGTGCCAGCAGTTTCCGACAGGGGTCCTACGAGCAGTACTTC.